The next 9 T cell receptor beta chains were all read from a single sample in a study of T cell clonality in common variable immunodeficiency. Data came from immunoSEQ multiplex PCR; TCRdb stores just in-frame clones and leaves some out. The sample is made up of 40,000 to 60,000 clones, none counted only once. The source material was peripheral blood mononuclear cells. These receptors were collected from a person aged 18 to 75 in good health.

This clone was counted ten times or more. One end of the junction is discordant with germline, which a read error may explain. The sequence runs out 3 residues before the end of the CDR3; the remainder is reconstructed from the germline J gene. The chain links TRBV29-1 to TRBJ1-4, with a possible D match to TRBD1 (5 bases). Germline CDR1 and CDR2: SQVTM and ANQGSEA. CDR3 length equals 14 residues. This CDR3 reads CSAEGSGDNEKLFF. CDR3 DNA (partial): TGCAGCGCTGAAGGTTCGGGGGATAATGAAAAA.

In its sample, this clone was seen many times. The sequenced fragment ends 3 residues before the CDR3 boundary, so the rest is inferred from the germline J gene. This chain joins TRBV5-5 and TRBJ1-5; D is ambiguous. Germline loops: CDR1 SGHKS, CDR2 YYEKEE (reference sequence). V lost 0 bases and J lost 2, with 9 bases in between. CDR3 length: 15 residues. CDR3 protein: CASSLAGSGNQPQHF. The sequenced part of the CDR3 DNA is TGTGCCAGCAGCTTGGCGGGGTCGGGCAATCAGCCC.

In regard to this clone: The CDR3 is cut off 3 residues early in the read; its end comes from the germline J gene. The chain carries TRBV18 and TRBJ1-2, with a possible D match to TRBD1 (5 bases). Looked up from germline, CDR1 is KGHSH and CDR2 is LQKENI. The CDR3 runs to 16 residues. The sequenced part of the CDR3 DNA is TGTGCCAGCTCACCACTGCAGGGATCGGTGCCGCGGGGC. The encoded protein is CASSPLQGSVPRG. The full CDR3 is CASSPLQGSVPRGYTF.

This clone was counted many times. The observed sequence ends 3 residues before the CDR3 terminus, with the missing tail filled in from the germline J gene. The V call is TRBV6-2 or TRBV6-3, the J call TRBJ1-1; D unclear. V shed 7 bases and J shed 1 base, with 4 bases lying between them. CDR1 is MNHEY and CDR2 is SVGEGT in the germline V gene. The CDR3 loop spans 11 amino acids. The sequenced part of the CDR3 DNA is TGTGCCAGCACAAAGAACACTGAA. The encoded protein is CASTKNTE. The whole CDR3 protein reads CASTKNTEAFF.

The CDR3 DNA, read in part, is TGTGCCAGCAGCTCGCAGCGGGGGGCTCAAGAGACG. Amino acids: CASSSQRGAQET. The entire CDR3 protein is CASSSQRGAQETQYF. V gene TRBV6-2 or TRBV6-3 combines with J gene TRBJ2-3; 9 positions agree with TRBD2. From the germline J gene comes the end of the CDR3, since the read stops 3 residues before it. Germline values: CDR1 MNHEY, CDR2 SVGEGT. This CDR3 comprises 15 residues.

This clone was counted at least ten times. The CDR3 bases that were read are TGTGCCAGCAGCCATCTAGGCGGACAGGACTATGGC. Translating gives CASSHLGGQDYG. The whole CDR3 region reads CASSHLGGQDYGYTF. This chain links TRBV14 with TRBJ1-2; 7 nucleotides match TRBD1. The DNA ends 3 residues before the CDR3 does, and the rest of the CDR3 is filled in from the germline J gene. CDR1 and CDR2 from the germline V gene are SGHDN and FVKESK. This CDR3 has 15 residues. Trimming took 3 bases from V and 3 from J; bases not matched to a gene: 7.

This clone was picked up many times. The read falls 3 residues short of the CDR3 end, and the missing part is taken from the germline J gene. The chain links TRBV11-2 to TRBJ2-7; 7 nucleotides agree with TRBD2. V gave up 0 bases and J gave up 6 bases; unmatched junction bases: 8. Germline V CDR1 and CDR2: SGHAT, FQNNGV. The CDR3 contains 15 residues. The sequenced part of the CDR3 DNA is TGTGCCAGCAGCTTAGATGCGGGGGTTGGGGGCGAG. Its protein is CASSLDAGVGGE. The entire CDR3 sequence reads CASSLDAGVGGEQYF.

This clone was counted ten times or more. The CDR3 end lies 3 residues beyond the end of the read and is filled in from the germline J gene. The chain combines TRBV20-1 with TRBJ1-1; tentative D call: TRBD1 (6 bases). Trimming took off 2 bases at V and 0 bases at J, with 10 bases between the two ends. The CDR3 is 14 amino acids. Germline V gene sequence: CDR1 DFQATT, CDR2 SNEGSKA (reference sequence). This CDR3 reads CSARIQGMNTEAFF. The sequenced part of the CDR3 DNA is TGCAGTGCTAGAATACAGGGCATGAACACTGAA.

This clone was observed many times. The read gets to within 3 residues of the CDR3 end, and the germline J gene fills in the rest. V usage is TRBV5-4 and J usage is TRBJ2-5, with TRBD2 matching over 15 bases. Germline CDR1 reads SGHNT; CDR2 reads YYREEE (reference sequence). V was clipped by 3 bases and J by 4 bases; unmatched bases: 4. The CDR3 has 16 amino acids. CDR3 loop: CASSSRTSGGGETQYF. The CDR3 bases that were read are TGTGCCAGCAGCTCAAGGACTAGCGGGGGGGGAGAGACC.